One sample yielded the 7 T cell receptor beta chains listed below, sequenced in a study of blood T cell repertoires in COVID-19. Data came from immunoSEQ multiplex PCR; TCRdb stores just in-frame clones and leaves some out. The table has 150,000 to 200,000 clones, 80% seen once. Sequencing was carried out using PBMCs or T cells enriched from blood (not recorded which). Receptors were obtained from a woman aged 60-75 years who had recovered from COVID-19.

The rearrangement uses TRBV2 and TRBJ2-3, with TRBD2 identical over 9 bases. Germline V CDR1 and CDR2: SNHLY, FYNNEI. With 2 bases clipped from V and 0 bases from J, the junction kept 9 bases outside the gene matches. CDR3 size: 18 residues. The CDR3 protein is CASSELLAGLASTDTQYF. In nucleotides, the CDR3 is TGTGCCAGCAGTGAACTACTAGCGGGTTTAGCTAGCACAGATACGCAGTATTTT.

The gene calls are TRBV27 and TRBJ2-3; possibly TRBD2 for D (7 bases). This CDR3 spans 15 amino acids. The V end lost 6 bases, the J end lost 4 bases, and 17 bases lay between the germline ends. Germline loops: CDR1 MNHEY, CDR2 SMNVEV (reference sequence). The CDR3 DNA reads TGTGCCAGCAGGCCATGGGGGGGGCCAGCAGATACGCAGTATTTT. This translates into CASRPWGGPADTQYF.

The V gene is TRBV5-5, the J gene TRBJ1-6; 8 nucleotides align to TRBD1. Germline loops: CDR1 SGHKS, CDR2 YYEKEE (reference sequence). The CDR3 loop spans 16 amino acids. V was clipped by 6 bases and J by 5 bases; unmatched bases: 10. CDR3 sequence (DNA): TGTGCCAGCAACGAGGGGGTGGGACAGGATAATTCACCCCTCCACTTT. It yields the protein CASNEGVGQDNSPLHF.

The chain recombines TRBV4-2 with TRBJ2-2; tentatively, D is TRBD1 (5 bases). The CDR3 contains 14 residues. Trimming shortened V by 0 bases and J by 4 bases, and 6 bases separated the two germline ends. Per germline, CDR1 LGHNA and CDR2 YNFKEQ. CDR3 coding DNA: TGTGCCAGCAGCCAAGACAGGGCCACCGGGGAGCTGTTTTTT. Translated, it gives CASSQDRATGELFF.

The chain is built from TRBV13 and TRBJ2-3; D is uncertain. Between the trimmed V and J ends, which lost 0 bases and 5 bases, there was a span of 6 bases. The CDR3 covers 13 residues. CDR1 and CDR2 from the germline V gene are PRHDT and FYEKMQ (reference sequence). The CDR3 DNA is TGTGCCAGCAGCTTAGGCCTAGGAGATACGCAGTATTTT. Encoded protein: CASSLGLGDTQYF.

The gene calls are TRBV5-1 and TRBJ2-3, with 9 positions matching TRBD1. The CDR3 covers 16 residues. Trimming took 3 bases from V and 4 from J; bases not matched to a gene: 9. Looked up from germline, CDR1 is SGHRS and CDR2 is YFSETQ. The CDR3 spells CASSSLRDRVADTQYF. In DNA, the CDR3 is TGCGCCAGCAGCTCACTCCGGGACAGGGTAGCAGATACGCAGTATTTT.

The gene calls are TRBV9 and TRBJ2-7; 8 nucleotides match TRBD1. The V gene end was trimmed by 4 bases and the J gene end by 0 bases; junction bases not matched to a gene: 3. Per germline, CDR1 SGDLS and CDR2 YYNGEE. CDR3 length: 14 residues. CDR3 sequence reads: CASSSGQGSYEQYF. CDR3 sequence (DNA): TGTGCCAGCAGCTCTGGACAGGGCTCCTACGAGCAGTACTTC. Together with reference TRBV9 and TRBJ2-7, the CDR3 gives the full variable domain: DSGVTQTPKHLITATGQRVTLRCSPRSGDLSVYWYQQSLDQGLQFLIQYYNGEERAKGNILERFSAQQFPDLHSELNLSSLELGDSALYFCASSSGQGSYEQYFGPGTRLTVT.